The sequence of this T cell receptor beta chain was determined in a study of technical replicates of blood from several donors. Produced via immunoSEQ multiplex PCR; TCRdb's table is partial and in-frame only. The data show around 83,000 clones, 85% to 95% seen once. The ends were cut back, 2 bases at V and 5 bases at J, with 15 bases in the middle. The CDR3 totals 15 residues. Germline CDR1 reads MNHEY; CDR2 reads SVGAGI. This TCR came from a human donor in good health. This chain connects TRBV6-5 to TRBJ1-2, with a tentative D call TRBD1 (5 bases). The sequencing sample was made of T cells isolated from PBMCs. The CDR3 nucleotides are TGTGCCAGCAGTTACGGGATGGGGGGGGTATATGGCTACACCTTC. It is translated as CASSYGMGGVYGYTF.